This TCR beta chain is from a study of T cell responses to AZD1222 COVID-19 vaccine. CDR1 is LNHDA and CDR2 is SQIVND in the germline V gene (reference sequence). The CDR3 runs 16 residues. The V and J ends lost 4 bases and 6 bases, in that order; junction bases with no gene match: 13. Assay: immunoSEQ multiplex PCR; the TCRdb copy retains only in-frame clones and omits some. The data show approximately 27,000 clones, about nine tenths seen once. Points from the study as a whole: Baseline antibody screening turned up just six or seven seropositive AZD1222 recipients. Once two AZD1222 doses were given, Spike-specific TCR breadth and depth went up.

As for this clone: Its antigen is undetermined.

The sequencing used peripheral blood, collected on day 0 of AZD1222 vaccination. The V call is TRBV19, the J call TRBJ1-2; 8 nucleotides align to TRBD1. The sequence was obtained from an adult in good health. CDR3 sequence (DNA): TGTGCCAGTAGTACATCAAGCAGGGGGCGGGAAGATGGCTACACCTTC. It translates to CASSTSSRGREDGYTF.